These T cell receptor beta chains were read from a single sample in a study of blood T cell repertoires in COVID-19. The assay was immunoSEQ multiplex PCR, and TCRdb's table has in-frame clones only and misses some. This sample has about 530,000 clones; less than 90% occur once, and the top ten carry around 8%. The specimen was peripheral blood. Receptors were obtained from a woman between 50 and 59 years old with COVID-19, enrolled during active disease. The CDR3 runs from the conserved cysteine through the conserved F or W. Each record gives: V gene, clone size, D gene, J gene, CDR3 protein, CDR3 DNA. A D gene is named only where the DNA matches it firmly. Clone sizes are given selectively: once, few, many, or a class where the clone is expanded.

v_gene: TRBV27; abundance: NA; d_gene: TRBD1; j_gene: TRBJ1-1; CDR3aa: CATRQGANTEAFF; CDR3nt: TGTGCCACTCGACAGGGAGCTAACACTGAAGCTTTCTTT
v_gene: TRBV11-2; abundance: NA; d_gene: TRBD2; j_gene: TRBJ2-1; CDR3aa: CASSLGTSGGEQFF; CDR3nt: TGTGCCAGCAGCTTAGGGACTAGCGGGGGGGAGCAGTTCTTC
v_gene: TRBV5-1; abundance: NA; d_gene: NA; j_gene: TRBJ1-1; CDR3aa: CASSWGGTMNTEAFF; CDR3nt: TGCGCCAGCAGCTGGGGCGGGACGATGAACACTGAAGCTTTCTTT
v_gene: TRBV25-1; abundance: NA; d_gene: TRBD1; j_gene: TRBJ2-7; CDR3aa: CASSGEGASSYEQYF; CDR3nt: TGTGCCAGCAGTGGTGAGGGGGCCTCCTCCTACGAGCAGTACTTC
v_gene: TRBV5-1; abundance: NA; d_gene: NA; j_gene: TRBJ2-2; CDR3aa: CASSFSGNGELFF; CDR3nt: TGCGCCAGCAGCTTTTCAGGCAACGGGGAGCTGTTTTTT
v_gene: TRBV9; abundance: NA; d_gene: NA; j_gene: TRBJ2-3; CDR3aa: CASSVAGTDTQYF; CDR3nt: TGTGCCAGCAGCGTAGCGGGGACAGATACGCAGTATTTT
v_gene: TRBV20-1; abundance: NA; d_gene: NA; j_gene: TRBJ2-5; CDR3aa: CSASRALSRLTIQETQYF; CDR3nt: TGCAGTGCTAGTAGGGCCTTATCCCGACTAACAATCCAAGAGACCCAGTACTTC
v_gene: TRBV5-1; abundance: NA; d_gene: NA; j_gene: TRBJ2-2; CDR3aa: CASSLQGVGTGELFF; CDR3nt: TGCGCCAGCAGCTTACAGGGTGTAGGAACCGGGGAGCTGTTTTTT
v_gene: TRBV11-2; abundance: NA; d_gene: TRBD1; j_gene: TRBJ1-5; CDR3aa: CASSLGGTGGRQPQHF; CDR3nt: TGTGCCAGCAGCTTAGGCGGGACAGGGGGTAGACAGCCCCAGCATTTT
v_gene: TRBV9; abundance: NA; d_gene: TRBD1; j_gene: TRBJ2-5; CDR3aa: CASNEGQGLMETQYF; CDR3nt: TGTGCCAGTAATGAGGGACAGGGACTTATGGAGACCCAGTACTTC
v_gene: TRBV28; abundance: NA; d_gene: NA; j_gene: TRBJ2-6; CDR3aa: CASRTPGDSGANVLTF; CDR3nt: TGTGCCAGCAGGACCCCGGGGGACTCTGGGGCCAACGTCCTGACTTTC
v_gene: TRBV7-3; abundance: NA; d_gene: NA; j_gene: TRBJ1-5; CDR3aa: CASRDSGVSNQPQHF; CDR3nt: TGTGCCAGCAGGGACAGCGGGGTCTCCAATCAGCCCCAGCATTTT
v_gene: TRBV5-1; abundance: NA; d_gene: TRBD1; j_gene: TRBJ2-7; CDR3aa: CASASQGASYEQYF; CDR3nt: TGCGCCAGCGCGTCACAGGGGGCCAGTTACGAGCAGTACTTC
v_gene: TRBV30; abundance: few; d_gene: TRBD1; j_gene: TRBJ1-2; CDR3aa: CAWSEGGQGIAGYTF; CDR3nt: TGTGCCTGGAGTGAGGGGGGACAGGGAATTGCTGGCTACACCTTC
v_gene: TRBV30; abundance: NA; d_gene: NA; j_gene: TRBJ1-2; CDR3aa: CASQGYGYTF; CDR3nt: TGTGCCTCACAGGGCTATGGCTACACCTTC
v_gene: TRBV7-9; abundance: NA; d_gene: NA; j_gene: TRBJ2-5; CDR3aa: CASSPPGTETQYF; CDR3nt: TGTGCCAGCAGCCCTCCGGGTACGGAGACCCAGTACTTC
v_gene: TRBV27; abundance: NA; d_gene: TRBD2; j_gene: TRBJ2-3; CDR3aa: CASRLAGAHTDTQYF; CDR3nt: TGTGCCAGCAGACTAGCGGGGGCGCACACAGATACGCAGTATTTT
v_gene: TRBV10-3; abundance: NA; d_gene: TRBD2; j_gene: TRBJ2-7; CDR3aa: CASASSGGANEQYF; CDR3nt: TGTGCCAGCGCCTCTAGCGGGGGGGCAAACGAGCAGTACTTC
v_gene: TRBV5-1; abundance: NA; d_gene: NA; j_gene: TRBJ2-2; CDR3aa: CASSLDTGSAGELFF; CDR3nt: TGCGCCAGCAGCTTGGATACAGGGTCAGCCGGGGAGCTGTTTTTT
v_gene: TRBV7-9; abundance: NA; d_gene: NA; j_gene: TRBJ1-1; CDR3aa: CASSYLGGNTEAFF; CDR3nt: TGTGCCAGCAGCTACCTAGGGGGAAACACTGAAGCTTTCTTT
v_gene: TRBV6-1; abundance: NA; d_gene: NA; j_gene: TRBJ1-5; CDR3aa: CASSERPLRGQPQHF; CDR3nt: TGTGCCAGCAGTGAAAGACCTCTTCGGGGTCAGCCCCAGCATTTT
v_gene: TRBV18; abundance: NA; d_gene: NA; j_gene: TRBJ1-1; CDR3aa: CASSSGDGTEAFF; CDR3nt: TGTGCCAGCTCTTCAGGGGACGGCACTGAAGCTTTCTTT
v_gene: TRBV10-3; abundance: NA; d_gene: NA; j_gene: TRBJ1-1; CDR3aa: CAISEFQGSTEAFF; CDR3nt: TGTGCCATCAGTGAGTTCCAGGGTAGCACTGAAGCTTTCTTT
v_gene: TRBV5-1; abundance: NA; d_gene: TRBD1; j_gene: TRBJ1-2; CDR3aa: CASSSTTGGAKGYTF; CDR3nt: TGCGCCAGCAGCTCCACGACAGGGGGCGCGAAAGGCTACACCTTC
v_gene: TRBV6-1; abundance: NA; d_gene: NA; j_gene: TRBJ2-3; CDR3aa: CASSALRVSTDTQYF; CDR3nt: TGTGCCAGCAGTGCCCTCAGGGTGTCGACAGATACGCAGTATTTT
v_gene: TRBV5-1; abundance: NA; d_gene: NA; j_gene: TRBJ1-1; CDR3aa: CASSASGGKAAEAFF; CDR3nt: TGCGCCAGCAGCGCCTCCGGGGGTAAAGCGGCTGAAGCTTTCTTT
v_gene: TRBV4-1; abundance: NA; d_gene: TRBD2; j_gene: TRBJ2-1; CDR3aa: CASSQPFSSGGRPRDEQFF; CDR3nt: TGCGCCAGCAGCCAGCCTTTTTCTAGCGGGGGGCGCCCTAGGGATGAGCAGTTCTTC
v_gene: TRBV19; abundance: NA; d_gene: TRBD1; j_gene: TRBJ2-2; CDR3aa: CASRGGDRGRTGELFF; CDR3nt: TGTGCCAGTAGGGGAGGGGACAGGGGGCGAACCGGGGAGCTGTTTTTT
v_gene: TRBV19; abundance: few; d_gene: NA; j_gene: TRBJ2-3; CDR3aa: CASSIGTPPSTDTQYF; CDR3nt: TGTGCCAGTAGTATCGGGACACCCCCTAGCACAGATACGCAGTATTTT
v_gene: TRBV4-2; abundance: NA; d_gene: TRBD1; j_gene: TRBJ1-6; CDR3aa: CASSQISGRGLPSPLHF; CDR3nt: TGTGCCAGCAGCCAAATTAGTGGCAGGGGGCTGCCTTCACCCCTCCACTTT
v_gene: TRBV7-3; abundance: once; d_gene: TRBD2; j_gene: TRBJ2-1; CDR3aa: CASSSKGTSGGSYEQFF; CDR3nt: TGTGCCAGCAGCTCGAAAGGGACTAGCGGGGGGTCCTATGAGCAGTTCTTC
v_gene: TRBV30; abundance: NA; d_gene: TRBD1; j_gene: TRBJ1-1; CDR3aa: CAWRRDSLNTEAFF; CDR3nt: TGTGCCTGGAGAAGGGACAGCCTGAACACTGAAGCTTTCTTT
v_gene: TRBV5-1; abundance: NA; d_gene: NA; j_gene: TRBJ2-2; CDR3aa: CASSSEAFTPAGELFF; CDR3nt: TGCGCCAGCAGCTCAGAGGCCTTTACCCCCGCCGGGGAGCTGTTTTTT
v_gene: TRBV9; abundance: NA; d_gene: TRBD2; j_gene: TRBJ2-3; CDR3aa: CASSSTAGSTDTQYF; CDR3nt: TGTGCCAGCAGTTCGACAGCGGGGAGCACAGATACGCAGTATTTT
v_gene: TRBV28; abundance: NA; d_gene: TRBD1; j_gene: TRBJ1-2; CDR3aa: CASLGYRGHYGYTF; CDR3nt: TGTGCCAGCCTGGGTTACAGGGGACACTATGGCTACACCTTC
v_gene: TRBV16; abundance: NA; d_gene: NA; j_gene: TRBJ1-5; CDR3aa: CASSQSPPGQPQHF; CDR3nt: TGTGCCAGCAGCCAATCCCCGCCAGGCCAGCCCCAGCATTTT